The T cell receptor beta chain described here comes from a study of a mutant IDH1 vaccine in newly diagnosed glioma. CDR3 length equals 12 residues. The germline gives CDR1 LNHDA, CDR2 SQIVND (reference sequence). V was clipped by 8 bases and J by 8 bases, with 13 bases between them. As to this clone: Its specificity is not known.

Sequenced by immunoSEQ multiplex PCR; TCRdb stores in-frame clones only, minus some. Among about 46,000 clones listed, 80% to 95% were seen once. Time point specified: week 35, safety follow-up. One vaccine dose held 300 ug of mutant IDH1 20-mer peptide and came with topical imiquimod. The material sequenced was PBMCs, taken from a glioma patient whose treatment included an IDH1 peptide vaccine. The chain has TRBV19 and TRBJ2-1; D may be TRBD1 (6 bases). This receptor was identified in a man in his fifties or sixties with glioma. CDR3 amino acids: CASRQGGDEQFF. CDR3 nucleotides: TGTGCCAGTCGGCAAGGGGGTGATGAGCAGTTCTTC.